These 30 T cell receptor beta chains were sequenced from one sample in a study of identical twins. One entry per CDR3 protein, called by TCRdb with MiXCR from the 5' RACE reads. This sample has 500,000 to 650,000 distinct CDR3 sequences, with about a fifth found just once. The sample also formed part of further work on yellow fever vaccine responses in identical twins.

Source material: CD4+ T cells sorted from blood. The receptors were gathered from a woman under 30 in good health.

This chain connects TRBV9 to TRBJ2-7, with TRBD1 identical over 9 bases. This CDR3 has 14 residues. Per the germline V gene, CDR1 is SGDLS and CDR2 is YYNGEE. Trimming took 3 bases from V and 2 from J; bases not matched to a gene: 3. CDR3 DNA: TGTGCCAGCAGCGGGGACAGGGACACCTACGAGCAGTACTTC. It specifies CASSGDRDTYEQYF.

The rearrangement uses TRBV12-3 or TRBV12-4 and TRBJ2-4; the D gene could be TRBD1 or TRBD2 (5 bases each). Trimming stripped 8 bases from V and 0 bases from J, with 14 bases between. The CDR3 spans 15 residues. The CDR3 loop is CASGDGTVAKNIQYF. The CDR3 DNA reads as TGTGCCAGCGGTGACGGGACGGTAGCCAAAAACATTCAGTACTTC.

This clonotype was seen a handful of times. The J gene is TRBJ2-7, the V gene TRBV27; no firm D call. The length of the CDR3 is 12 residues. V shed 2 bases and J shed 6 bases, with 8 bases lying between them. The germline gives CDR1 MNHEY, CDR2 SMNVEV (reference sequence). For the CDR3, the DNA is TGTGCCAGCAGTTTAGGCGTTGGCGAGCAGTACTTC. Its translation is CASSLGVGEQYF.

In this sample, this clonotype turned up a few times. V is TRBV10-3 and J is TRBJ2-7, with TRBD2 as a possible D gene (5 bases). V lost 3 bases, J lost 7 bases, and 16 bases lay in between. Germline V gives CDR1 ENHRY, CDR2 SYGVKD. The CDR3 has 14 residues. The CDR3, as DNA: TGTGCCATCAGTGACGGACGCGGGCCTACTGAGCAGTACTTC. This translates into CAISDGRGPTEQYF.

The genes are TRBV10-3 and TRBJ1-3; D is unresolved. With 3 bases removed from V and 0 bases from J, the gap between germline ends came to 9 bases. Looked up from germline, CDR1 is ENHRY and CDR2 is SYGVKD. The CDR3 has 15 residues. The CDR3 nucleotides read TGTGCCATCAGTGAAAGGCAGAGCTCTGGAAACACCATATATTTT. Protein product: CAISERQSSGNTIYF.

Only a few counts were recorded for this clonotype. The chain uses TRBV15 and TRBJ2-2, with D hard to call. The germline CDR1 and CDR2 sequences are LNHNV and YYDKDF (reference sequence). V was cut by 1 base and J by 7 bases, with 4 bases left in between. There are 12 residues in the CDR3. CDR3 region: CATSRALGELFF. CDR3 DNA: TGTGCCACCAGCAGAGCTCTCGGGGAGCTGTTTTTT.

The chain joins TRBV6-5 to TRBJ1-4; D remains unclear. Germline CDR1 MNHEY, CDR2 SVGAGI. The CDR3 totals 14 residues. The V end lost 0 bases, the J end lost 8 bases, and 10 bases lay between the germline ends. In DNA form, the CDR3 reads TGTGCCAGCAGTTACTCGGGGAACGGCGAAAAACTGTTTTTT. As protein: CASSYSGNGEKLFF.

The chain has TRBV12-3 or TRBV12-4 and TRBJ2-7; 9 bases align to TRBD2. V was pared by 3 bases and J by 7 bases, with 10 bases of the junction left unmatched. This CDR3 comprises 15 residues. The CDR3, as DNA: TGTGCCAGCAGTTTTCGCGGGAGGGGAATTCAAGAGCAGTACTTC. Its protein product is CASSFRGRGIQEQYF.

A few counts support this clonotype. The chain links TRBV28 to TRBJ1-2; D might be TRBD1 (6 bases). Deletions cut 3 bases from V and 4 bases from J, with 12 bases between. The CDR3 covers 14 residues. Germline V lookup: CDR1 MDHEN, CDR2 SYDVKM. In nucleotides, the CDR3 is TGTGCCAGCAGTTTGGGAGGGGGACTCTATGGCTACACCTTC. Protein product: CASSLGGGLYGYTF.

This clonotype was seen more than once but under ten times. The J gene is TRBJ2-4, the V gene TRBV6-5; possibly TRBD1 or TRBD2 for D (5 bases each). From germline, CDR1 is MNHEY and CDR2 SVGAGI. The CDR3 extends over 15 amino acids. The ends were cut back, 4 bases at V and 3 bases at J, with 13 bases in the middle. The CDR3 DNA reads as TGTGCCAGCAGTTCCACCGGGACCGGCAAAAACATTCAGTACTTC. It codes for CASSSTGTGKNIQYF.

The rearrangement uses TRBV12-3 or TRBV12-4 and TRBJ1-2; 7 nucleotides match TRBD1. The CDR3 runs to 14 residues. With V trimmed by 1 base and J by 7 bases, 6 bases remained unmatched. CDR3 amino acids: CASSLGDSAGGYTF. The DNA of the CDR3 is TGTGCCAGCAGTTTAGGGGACAGTGCGGGTGGCTACACCTTC.

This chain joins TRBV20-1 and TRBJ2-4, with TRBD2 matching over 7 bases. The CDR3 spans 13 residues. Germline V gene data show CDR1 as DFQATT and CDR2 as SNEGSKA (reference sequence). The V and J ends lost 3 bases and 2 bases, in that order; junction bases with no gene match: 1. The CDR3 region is CSARTSSKNIQYF. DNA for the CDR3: TGCAGTGCTAGGACTAGCTCCAAAAACATTCAGTACTTC.

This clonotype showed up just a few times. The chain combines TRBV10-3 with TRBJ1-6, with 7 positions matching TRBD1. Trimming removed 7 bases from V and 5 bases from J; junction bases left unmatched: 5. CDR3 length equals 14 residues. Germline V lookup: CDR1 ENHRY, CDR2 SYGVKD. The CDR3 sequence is CAITGDRDNSPLHF. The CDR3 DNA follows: TGTGCCATCACCGGCGACAGGGATAATTCACCCCTCCACTTT.

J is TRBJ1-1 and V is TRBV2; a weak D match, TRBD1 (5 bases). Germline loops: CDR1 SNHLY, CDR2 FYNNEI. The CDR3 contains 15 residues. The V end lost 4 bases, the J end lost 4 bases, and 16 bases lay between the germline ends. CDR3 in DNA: TGTGCCAGCAGTGGGGACTTGGCGGGGGGCACTGAAGCTTTCTTT. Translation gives CASSGDLAGGTEAFF.

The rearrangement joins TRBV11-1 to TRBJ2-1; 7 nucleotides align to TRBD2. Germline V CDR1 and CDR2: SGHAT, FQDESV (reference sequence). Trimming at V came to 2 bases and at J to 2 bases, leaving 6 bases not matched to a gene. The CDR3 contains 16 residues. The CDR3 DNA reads TGTGCCAGCAGCTTAACGGGGGGTAGCCCCTACAATGAGCAGTTCTTC. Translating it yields CASSLTGGSPYNEQFF.

As DNA, the CDR3 is TGTGCCAGCAGCTTGACGACGGGCAGCTCCTACGAGCAGTACTTC. The encoded protein is CASSLTTGSSYEQYF. The chain joins TRBV5-6 to TRBJ2-7; D uncertain. Trimming removed 1 base at V and 0 bases at J, with 11 bases between. CDR1 is SGHDT, CDR2 YYEEEE, per germline. The CDR3 totals 15 residues.

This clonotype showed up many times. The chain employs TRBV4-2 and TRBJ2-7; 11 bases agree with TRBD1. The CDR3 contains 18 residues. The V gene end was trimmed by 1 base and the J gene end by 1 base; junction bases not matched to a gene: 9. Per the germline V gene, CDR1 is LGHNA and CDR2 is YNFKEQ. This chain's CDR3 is CASSQVTTGTGGSYEQYF. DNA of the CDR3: TGTGCCAGCAGCCAAGTGACTACCGGGACAGGGGGTTCCTACGAGCAGTACTTC.

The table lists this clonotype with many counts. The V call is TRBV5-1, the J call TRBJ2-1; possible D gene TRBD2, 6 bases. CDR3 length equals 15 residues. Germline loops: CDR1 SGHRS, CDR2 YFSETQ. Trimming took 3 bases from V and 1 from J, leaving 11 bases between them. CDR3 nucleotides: TGCGCCAGCAGCTCGGACGGGACTTCCTACAATGAGCAGTTCTTC. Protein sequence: CASSSDGTSYNEQFF.

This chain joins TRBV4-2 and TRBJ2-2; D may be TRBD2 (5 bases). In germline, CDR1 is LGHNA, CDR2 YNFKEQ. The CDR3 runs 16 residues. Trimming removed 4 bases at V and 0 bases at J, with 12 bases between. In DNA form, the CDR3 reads TGTGCCAGCAGCCCCTCCTTCGGGACGAACACCGGGGAGCTGTTTTTT. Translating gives CASSPSFGTNTGELFF.

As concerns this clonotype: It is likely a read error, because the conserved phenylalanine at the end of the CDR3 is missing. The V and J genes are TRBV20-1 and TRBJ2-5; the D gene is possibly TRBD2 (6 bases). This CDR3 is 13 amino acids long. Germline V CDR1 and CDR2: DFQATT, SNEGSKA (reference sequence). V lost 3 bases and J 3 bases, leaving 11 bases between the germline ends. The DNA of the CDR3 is TGCAGTGCTAGGAGGGACTCCAAAGAGACCCAGTACTTG. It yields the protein CSARRDSKETQYL.

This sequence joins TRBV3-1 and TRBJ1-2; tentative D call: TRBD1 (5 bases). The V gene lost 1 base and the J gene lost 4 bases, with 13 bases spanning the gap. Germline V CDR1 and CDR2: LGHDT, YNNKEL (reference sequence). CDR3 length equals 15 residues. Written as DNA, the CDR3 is TGTGCCAGCAGCCAAGGACCAGGGACGTCCTATGGCTACACCTTC. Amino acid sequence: CASSQGPGTSYGYTF.

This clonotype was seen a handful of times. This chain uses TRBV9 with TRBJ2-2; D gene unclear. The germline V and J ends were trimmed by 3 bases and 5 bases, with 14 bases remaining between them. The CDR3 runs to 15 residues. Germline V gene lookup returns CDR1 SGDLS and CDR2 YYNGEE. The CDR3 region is CASSGAQPLTGELFF. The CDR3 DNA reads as TGTGCCAGCAGCGGGGCCCAGCCCCTTACCGGGGAGCTGTTTTTT.

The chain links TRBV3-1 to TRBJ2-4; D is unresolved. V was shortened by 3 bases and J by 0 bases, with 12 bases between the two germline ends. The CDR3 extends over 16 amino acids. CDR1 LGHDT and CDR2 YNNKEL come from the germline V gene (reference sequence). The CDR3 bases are TGTGCCAGCAGCCATAGACCAGTCCTAGCCAAAAACATTCAGTACTTC. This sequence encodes CASSHRPVLAKNIQYF.

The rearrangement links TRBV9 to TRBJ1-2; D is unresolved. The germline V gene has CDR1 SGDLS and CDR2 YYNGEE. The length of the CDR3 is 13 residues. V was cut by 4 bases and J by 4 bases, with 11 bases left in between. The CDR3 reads CASSRASAYGYTF. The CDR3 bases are TGTGCCAGCAGCAGGGCATCGGCCTATGGCTACACCTTC.

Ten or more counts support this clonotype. CDR3 protein: CAINGGGNSYNEQFF. For the CDR3, the DNA is TGTGCCATCAATGGCGGGGGCAACTCCTACAATGAGCAGTTCTTC. The V call is TRBV10-3, the J call TRBJ2-1; a weak D match, TRBD2 (7 bases). The germline V gene has CDR1 ENHRY and CDR2 SYGVKD. V lost 7 bases and J 0 bases, leaving 13 bases between the germline ends. The CDR3 is made up of 15 amino acids.

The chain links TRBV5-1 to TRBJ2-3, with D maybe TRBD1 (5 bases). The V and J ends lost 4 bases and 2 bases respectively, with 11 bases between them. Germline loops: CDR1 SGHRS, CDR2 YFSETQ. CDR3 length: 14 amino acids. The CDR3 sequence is CASSELTDTDTQYF. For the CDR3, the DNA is TGCGCCAGCAGCGAACTGACAGACACAGATACGCAGTATTTT.

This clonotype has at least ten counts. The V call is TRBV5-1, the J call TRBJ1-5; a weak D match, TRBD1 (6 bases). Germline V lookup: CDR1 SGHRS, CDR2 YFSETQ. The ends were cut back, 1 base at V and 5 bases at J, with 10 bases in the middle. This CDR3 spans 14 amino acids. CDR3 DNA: TGCGCCAGCAGCTTGTTCGGGGGCGATCAGCCCCAGCATTTT. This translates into CASSLFGGDQPQHF.

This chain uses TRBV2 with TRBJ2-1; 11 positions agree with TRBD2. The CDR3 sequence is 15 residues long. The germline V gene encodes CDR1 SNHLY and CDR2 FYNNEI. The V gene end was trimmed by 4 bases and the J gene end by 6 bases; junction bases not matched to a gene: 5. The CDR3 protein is CASSGGSGRANEQFF. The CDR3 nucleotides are TGTGCCAGCAGTGGGGGTAGCGGGAGGGCCAATGAGCAGTTCTTC.

CDR3: CATSRDRVPDTQYF. DNA of the CDR3: TGTGCCACCAGCAGGGACAGGGTCCCAGATACGCAGTATTTT. The rearrangement links TRBV15 to TRBJ2-3, with 8 positions matching TRBD1. Germline V CDR1 and CDR2: LNHNV, YYDKDF (reference sequence). Trimming at V came to 3 bases and at J to 4 bases, leaving 3 bases not matched to a gene. The CDR3 has 14 residues.

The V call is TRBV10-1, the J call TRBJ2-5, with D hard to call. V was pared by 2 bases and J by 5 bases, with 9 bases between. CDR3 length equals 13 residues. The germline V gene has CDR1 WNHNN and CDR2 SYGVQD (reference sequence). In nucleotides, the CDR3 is TGCGCCAGCAGTGAGCGGAGAGTTGAGACCCAGTACTTC. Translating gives CASSERRVETQYF.